The TCR beta chain described here comes from a study of blood T cell repertoires in COVID-19. Overall study: Sources were T cells, B-cell-depleted T cells, or PBMCs; the material itself was cDNA or gDNA.

Assay used: immunoSEQ multiplex PCR; TCRdb lists only in-frame clones, some missing. Seen here are roughly 56,000 clones, less than 90% observed once, and the top ten hold 10%. Germline V CDR1 and CDR2: SGHTA, FQGNSA. This CDR3 contains 13 residues. V was pared by 7 bases and J by 2 bases, with 11 bases between. This clone was observed a few times. The sequence was obtained from a human donor in a cohort sampled during active COVID-19. The sequenced sample was peripheral blood. This chain uses TRBV7-2 with TRBJ2-5; no reliable D call. The CDR3 DNA sequence: TGTGCCAGCACCCTGTCGTATCAAGAGACCCAGTACTTC. Translated: CASTLSYQETQYF.